The 29 T cell receptor beta chains below were found in one sample sequenced in a study of blood T cell repertoires in COVID-19. Libraries were prepared by immunoSEQ multiplex PCR; TCRdb keeps only in-frame clonotypes and omits some of them. The sample holds some 52,000 clones; just over 85% are singletons and the top ten take 25% to 30%. The sequenced sample was peripheral blood. These receptors were collected from a human donor in a cohort sampled during active COVID-19.

This chain uses TRBV29-1 with TRBJ1-2; unclear D gene. The CDR3 runs 13 residues. Trimming removed 1 base from V and 8 bases from J, with 14 bases in between. CDR1 SQVTM and CDR2 ANQGSEA come from the germline V gene. DNA of the CDR3: TGCAGCGTTGAAGCGTCGTGGGCGCGAGGCTACACCTTC. It codes for CSVEASWARGYTF.

This sequence joins TRBV5-1 and TRBJ2-3; D is undetermined. The ends were cut back, 4 bases at V and 4 bases at J, with 13 bases in the middle. This CDR3 is built from 14 residues. CDR1 and CDR2 from the germline V gene are SGHRS and YFSETQ. The DNA for the CDR3 is TGCGCCAGCAGCCCCCTCTGGTCGGCAGATACGCAGTATTTT. It is translated as CASSPLWSADTQYF. Drawing the rest from reference TRBV5-1 and TRBJ2-3, the complete variable domain is KAGVTQTPRYLIKTRGQQVTLSCSPISGHRSVSWYQQTPGQGLQFLFEYFSETQRNKGNFPGRFSGRQFSNSRSEMNVSTLELGDSALYLCASSPLWSADTQYFGPGTRLTVL.

The chain has TRBV18 and TRBJ1-3; D not certain. This CDR3 comprises 13 residues. The germline V gene encodes CDR1 KGHSH and CDR2 LQKENI. The V end was cut by 5 bases, the J end by 4 bases, with 9 bases between. CDR3 loop: CASSASPGNTIYF. In DNA form, the CDR3 reads TGTGCCAGCTCAGCAAGCCCCGGAAACACCATATATTTT.

V and J are TRBV5-1 and TRBJ2-3; 10 nucleotides agree with TRBD1. This CDR3 region has 14 residues. J was trimmed by 5 bases and V by 3 bases; bases with no gene match: 3. Germline assignment: CDR1 SGHRS and CDR2 YFSETQ. This CDR3 reads CASSWDRGKDTQYF. CDR3 nucleotide sequence: TGCGCCAGCAGCTGGGACAGGGGTAAAGATACGCAGTATTTT.

V gene TRBV6-5 combines with J gene TRBJ2-7, with 7 positions matching TRBD1. The V and J ends lost 4 bases and 1 base, in that order; junction bases with no gene match: 1. The V gene's germline CDR1 is MNHEY and CDR2 SVGAGI. The CDR3 has 13 residues. The CDR3 region is CASSSGQSYEQYF. The DNA of the CDR3 is TGTGCCAGCAGTTCGGGACAGTCCTACGAGCAGTACTTC.

The chain has TRBV7-8 and TRBJ1-2; 9 positions match TRBD1. Trimming at V came to 4 bases and at J to 3 bases, leaving 6 bases not matched to a gene. In germline, CDR1 is SGHVS, CDR2 FQNEAQ. The CDR3 extends over 15 amino acids. The CDR3 spells CASSSGQGVHYGYTF. The CDR3 DNA reads as TGTGCCAGCAGCTCGGGACAGGGTGTACACTATGGCTACACCTTC.

The chain recombines TRBV5-4 with TRBJ1-4, with 7 bases that match TRBD1. The CDR3 consists of 15 residues. Germline V gene data show CDR1 as SGHNT and CDR2 as YYREEE (reference sequence). The ends lost 4 bases at V and 3 bases at J; junction bases unmatched: 6. The CDR3 DNA reads TGTGCCAGCAGCGTAACAGGGGCTGCTAATGAAAAACTGTTTTTT. This encodes CASSVTGAANEKLFF.

The chain carries TRBV5-1 and TRBJ2-5, with 14 bases lining up with TRBD2. V was pared by 4 bases and J by 4 bases, with 6 bases of the junction left unmatched. This CDR3 is 16 amino acids long. Germline-derived CDR1 and CDR2 are SGHRS and YFSETQ. CDR3 in DNA: TGCGCCAGCAGCCCCCGACTAGCGGGAGGGGGAGAGACCCAGTACTTC. This gives the protein CASSPRLAGGGETQYF. Full variable domain (missing parts from reference TRBV5-1 and TRBJ2-5): KAGVTQTPRYLIKTRGQQVTLSCSPISGHRSVSWYQQTPGQGLQFLFEYFSETQRNKGNFPGRFSGRQFSNSRSEMNVSTLELGDSALYLCASSPRLAGGGETQYFGPGTRLLVL.

The chain combines TRBV10-3 with TRBJ2-1; 14 bases are a match to TRBD2. CDR1 and CDR2 from the germline V gene are ENHRY and SYGVKD. This CDR3 spans 20 amino acids. V gave up 9 bases and J gave up 6 bases; unmatched junction bases: 22. CDR3 in amino acids: CAISLRSGTSGSWLFNEQFF. Here the CDR3 DNA reads TGTGCCATTTCCCTTAGATCCGGGACTAGCGGGAGTTGGTTATTCAATGAGCAGTTCTTC.

The genes are TRBV24-1 and TRBJ2-1; D uncertain. The V gene's germline CDR1 is KGHDR and CDR2 SFDVKD. V was clipped by 4 bases and J by 2 bases, with 5 bases between them. The CDR3 has 13 amino acids. The DNA for the CDR3 is TGTGCCACCAGTGACGGAGCCTACAATGAGCAGTTCTTC. This gives the protein CATSDGAYNEQFF.

This chain connects TRBV24-1 to TRBJ2-3; D perhaps matches TRBD2 (6 bases). Germline CDR1 is KGHDR and CDR2 is SFDVKD. The V end lost 6 bases, the J end lost 2 bases, and 14 bases lay between the germline ends. The CDR3 runs to 15 residues. The CDR3 reads CATSISGTTTDTQYF. In nucleotides, the CDR3 is TGTGCCACCAGTATTAGCGGAACGACCACAGATACGCAGTATTTT.

The rearrangement uses TRBV27 and TRBJ1-1; 10 nucleotides align to TRBD1. V lost 4 bases to trimming and J lost 1 base; unmatched junction nucleotides: 6. Germline CDR1 MNHEY, CDR2 SMNVEV (reference sequence). The CDR3 length is 16 residues. This CDR3 reads CASSWTGGVRNTEAFF. The CDR3 DNA is TGTGCCAGCAGTTGGACAGGGGGGGTCCGGAACACTGAAGCTTTCTTT.

This chain links TRBV24-1 with TRBJ2-3; D is perhaps TRBD2 (6 bases). Germline loops: CDR1 KGHDR, CDR2 SFDVKD. The CDR3 sequence is 15 residues long. Trimming left V 4 bases short and J 0 bases short, with 10 bases between. This chain's CDR3 is CATSDSSASTDTQYF. The CDR3 nucleotides are TGTGCCACCAGTGACTCTAGCGCCAGCACAGATACGCAGTATTTT.

The chain couples TRBV2 to TRBJ2-3, with 12 bases identical to TRBD2. The V gene's germline CDR1 is SNHLY and CDR2 FYNNEI. The length of the CDR3 is 15 residues. Trimming cost V 5 bases and J 10 bases; bases outside gene matches: 10. The CDR3 loop is CASSLLAGGSRAQYF. In DNA, the CDR3 is TGTGCCAGCAGTTTACTAGCGGGGGGATCCCGAGCGCAGTATTTT.

This rearrangement joins TRBV2 to TRBJ1-6; the D is unclear. CDR3 length: 18 amino acids. CDR1 is SNHLY, CDR2 FYNNEI, per germline. Trimming shortened V by 7 bases and J by 7 bases, and 26 bases separated the two germline ends. The chain's CDR3 is CASISRPWSLELNSPLHF. The DNA for the CDR3 is TGTGCCAGCATATCTCGCCCTTGGAGCCTAGAGTTGAATTCACCCCTCCACTTT.

The J gene is TRBJ2-7, the V gene TRBV27; 7 bases agree with TRBD2. This CDR3 has 15 amino acids. From germline, CDR1 is MNHEY and CDR2 SMNVEV (reference sequence). The junction had 6 bases not matched to a gene; V was cut back by 4 bases and J by 0 bases. CDR3 DNA: TGTGCCAGCAGTTACGACGGGGGGAACTCCTACGAGCAGTACTTC. Translation gives CASSYDGGNSYEQYF.

The CDR3 sequence: CASSVGAGLARGYTF. The CDR3 DNA reads TGTGCCAGCAGCGTAGGAGCAGGGCTTGCTCGGGGCTACACCTTC. The V gene is TRBV9, the J gene TRBJ1-2, with a possible D match to TRBD1 (5 bases). Deletions cut 0 bases from V and 8 bases from J, with 17 bases between. CDR3 length: 15 amino acids. Germline assignment: CDR1 SGDLS and CDR2 YYNGEE.

The CDR3 nucleotides are TGTGCCAGTAGTATATGGGGGCTTGGGGCCAACGTCCTGACTTTC. This gives the protein CASSIWGLGANVLTF. J is TRBJ2-6 and V is TRBV19, with D possibly matching TRBD1 (6 bases). The V gene's germline CDR1 is LNHDA and CDR2 SQIVND (reference sequence). The CDR3 length is 15 residues. V was cut by 2 bases and J by 3 bases, with 8 bases left in between.

The rearrangement uses TRBV15 and TRBJ1-4; a possible D gene is TRBD1 (5 bases). The CDR3 spans 15 residues. Germline V gives CDR1 LNHNV, CDR2 YYDKDF (reference sequence). Trimming left V 2 bases short and J 10 bases short, with 17 bases between. CDR3 bases: TGTGCCACCAGCAGAAACCGCCAGGCCGGGGGAAAACTGTTTTTT. Protein: CATSRNRQAGGKLFF.

The rearrangement uses TRBV3-1 (or the pseudogene TRBV3-2) and TRBJ1-2; 8 bases line up with TRBD1. J gave up 7 bases and V 0 bases, and 10 bases lay outside the gene matches. CDR3 length: 16 amino acids. Germline V gene lookup returns CDR1 LGHDT and CDR2 YNNKEL (reference sequence). This CDR3 is CASSQDSGQGVSGYTF. The CDR3 DNA reads TGTGCCAGCAGCCAAGATTCAGGACAGGGAGTGAGTGGCTACACCTTC.

The chain carries TRBV7-8 and TRBJ2-3, with TRBD1 matching over 7 bases. From germline, CDR1 is SGHVS and CDR2 FQNEAQ. Trimming took 5 bases from V and 4 from J; bases not matched to a gene: 12. The CDR3 runs 16 residues. The CDR3 coding sequence is TGTGCCAGCAGCCGAGGGACAGCAGTACAGGCAGATACGCAGTATTTT. It encodes CASSRGTAVQADTQYF.

The J gene is TRBJ1-2, the V gene TRBV3-1 (or the pseudogene TRBV3-2); 12 bases fit TRBD1. The germline CDR1 and CDR2 sequences are LGHDT and YNNKEL (reference sequence). CDR3 size: 14 residues. The V and J ends lost 4 bases and 7 bases, in that order; junction bases with no gene match: 4. The CDR3 sequence: CASSRDRGLSGYTF. The CDR3 nucleotides are TGTGCCAGCAGCCGGGACAGGGGGCTCTCTGGCTACACCTTC.

This clone has a single count. The chain is built from TRBV9 and TRBJ2-3; tentatively, D is TRBD1 (6 bases). This CDR3 spans 16 amino acids. Trimming pared 3 bases from V and 4 bases from J, leaving 18 bases between. Germline V CDR1 and CDR2: SGDLS, YYNGEE. Written as DNA, the CDR3 is TGTGCCAGCAGCGAGGGGTTCAGGGGTTTTGCAGATACGCAGTATTTT. This sequence encodes CASSEGFRGFADTQYF.

V gene TRBV13 combines with J gene TRBJ2-7, with a possible D match to TRBD1 (6 bases). The germline V gene has CDR1 PRHDT and CDR2 FYEKMQ (reference sequence). Trimming removed 8 bases from V and 5 bases from J, with 16 bases in between. This CDR3 contains 13 residues. The CDR3 DNA reads as TGTGCCAGCGGCCGGGACAAGGCCCACGAGCAGTACTTC. It yields the protein CASGRDKAHEQYF. Together with reference TRBV13 and TRBJ2-7, the CDR3 gives the full variable domain: AAGVIQSPRHLIKEKRETATLKCYPIPRHDTVYWYQQGPGQDPQFLISFYEKMQSDKGSIPDRFSAQQFSDYHSELNMSSLELGDSALYFCASGRDKAHEQYFGPGTRLTVT.

The chain joins TRBV12-3 or TRBV12-4 to TRBJ1-3; D remains unclear. This CDR3 contains 13 residues. Trimming stripped 3 bases from V and 0 bases from J, with 3 bases between. The CDR3 reads CASSFLSGNTIYF. The CDR3 DNA is TGTGCCAGCAGTTTCCTCTCTGGAAACACCATATATTTT.

This chain joins TRBV20-1 and TRBJ2-7; possible D gene TRBD1, 6 bases. The germline V gene encodes CDR1 DFQATT and CDR2 SNEGSKA (reference sequence). V was clipped by 5 bases and J by 9 bases, with 14 bases between them. The CDR3 runs to 11 residues. The chain's CDR3 is CSARQGQGQYF. The CDR3 coding sequence is TGCAGTGCTCGCCAGGGGCAGGGGCAGTACTTC.

J is TRBJ2-2 and V is TRBV2, with a weak D call TRBD2 (5 bases). The CDR3 has 15 residues. Germline loops: CDR1 SNHLY, CDR2 FYNNEI. Trimming cost V 3 bases and J 4 bases, with 12 bases left between them. Here the CDR3 DNA reads TGTGCCAGCAGTGAGATGGGGAGAGGCACCGGGGAGCTGTTTTTT. Its protein product is CASSEMGRGTGELFF. Filled out from reference TRBV2 and TRBJ2-2, the complete variable domain reads EPEVTQTPSHQVTQMGQEVILRCVPISNHLYFYWYRQILGQKVEFLVSFYNNEISEKSEIFDDQFSVERPDGSNFTLKIRSTKLEDSAMYFCASSEMGRGTGELFFGEGSRLTVL.

The chain is built from TRBV5-1 and TRBJ2-5; perhaps TRBD2 as D (7 bases). V was clipped by 3 bases and J by 3 bases, with 18 bases between them. The CDR3 loop spans 16 amino acids. Per the germline V gene, CDR1 is SGHRS and CDR2 is YFSETQ. The DNA of the CDR3 is TGCGCCAGCAGCTCACTTCTGGGGGGGGCAGAAGAGACCCAGTACTTC. Amino acid sequence: CASSSLLGGAEETQYF.

The genes are TRBV18 and TRBJ1-2, with no clear D. V was pared by 5 bases and J by 4 bases, with 11 bases between. The CDR3 has 13 amino acids. In germline, CDR1 is KGHSH, CDR2 LQKENI. The chain's CDR3 is CASSLDSSYGYTF. The CDR3 bases are TGTGCCAGCTCATTGGACTCGAGCTATGGCTACACCTTC.